Shown below are 20 T cell receptor beta chains from a single sample sequenced in a study of shared clonotypes between healthy human individuals. Naive CD8 isolation took CD45RO-negative cells positively selected for CCR7 and excluded terminally differentiated effector memory CD45RA+ cells. Using immunoSEQ multiplex PCR, the repertoire was profiled, and TCRdb retains in-frame clones only, with some absent. The profile shows millions of clones, 93% of them singletons. The sample consisted of naive CD8+ T cells from PBMCs. These receptors came from a man aged 18 to 35 in good health. Some clones in this sample may be carry-over from other donors' samples.

V is TRBV29-1 and J is TRBJ2-1, with D possibly called TRBD1 or TRBD2 (5 bases each). The germline V and J ends were trimmed by 1 base and 0 bases, with 16 bases remaining between them. Germline CDR1 SQVTM, CDR2 ANQGSEA. This CDR3 has 17 residues. The CDR3 spells CSVEGTRDQSSYNEQFF. In DNA form, the CDR3 reads TGCAGCGTTGAAGGTACCCGGGACCAGAGCTCCTACAATGAGCAGTTCTTC.

On this clone: Distinct nucleotide sequences in the sample also encode this CDR3. The chain couples TRBV28 to TRBJ2-5; D uncertain. The germline CDR1 and CDR2 sequences are MDHEN and SYDVKM. The CDR3 extends over 12 amino acids. V lost 2 bases to trimming and J lost 5 bases, with 6 bases between them. CDR3 in DNA: TGTGCCAGCAGTTTACGCAGGGAGACCCAGTACTTC. This translates into CASSLRRETQYF.

This clone was seen only once. V gene TRBV27 combines with J gene TRBJ2-7; 10 bases map to TRBD1. The germline V gene has CDR1 MNHEY and CDR2 SMNVEV (reference sequence). V trimming: 5 bases; J trimming: 3 bases; junction bases outside the gene matches: 13. This CDR3 is 17 amino acids long. The CDR3 bases are TGTGCCAGCAGTATCATAACCGGGACAGGGGTGAGCTACGAGCAGTACTTC. Its protein is CASSIITGTGVSYEQYF.

This clone was detected only once. Other nucleotide sequences from this sample produce the same CDR3. V usage is TRBV7-9 and J usage is TRBJ2-7, with D unresolved. The V gene lost 3 bases and the J gene lost 0 bases, with 6 bases spanning the gap. The CDR3 totals 13 residues. Germline-derived CDR1 and CDR2 are SEHNR and FQNEAQ (reference sequence). CDR3 nucleotide sequence: TGTGCCAGCAGCTTGGGCAACTCCTACGAGCAGTACTTC. This encodes CASSLGNSYEQYF.

The rearrangement uses TRBV25-1 and TRBJ2-5; 8 bases agree with TRBD1. The DNA end lines up better with TRBJ2-7; the J call may be wrong. Germline CDR1 reads MGHDK; CDR2 reads SYGVNS. This CDR3 has 14 amino acids. The DNA for the CDR3 is TGTGCCAGCAGTATACGGGACAGGTCCTACGAGCAGTACTTC. It yields the protein CASSIRDRSYEQYF.

CDR3 in DNA: TGTGCCAGCAGCCCCGGGACTAGCGGGAGGGCCCACGAGCAGTACTTC. Its translation: CASSPGTSGRAHEQYF. J is TRBJ2-7 and V is TRBV11-3; 16 bases are a match to TRBD2. V gave up 5 bases and J gave up 5 bases; unmatched junction bases: 6. The CDR3 runs to 16 residues. Germline V CDR1 and CDR2: SGHNT, YENEEA.

Worth noting for this clone: Different DNA sequences within this sample yield the same CDR3. The rearrangement joins TRBV28 to TRBJ2-7; 9 bases agree with TRBD1. With 3 bases clipped from V and 3 bases from J, the junction kept 3 bases outside the gene matches. The CDR3 spans 14 residues. The germline V gene has CDR1 MDHEN and CDR2 SYDVKM. CDR3 sequence: CASSLRQGGYEQYF. The CDR3 DNA is TGTGCCAGCAGTTTGCGACAGGGGGGCTACGAGCAGTACTTC.

The chain carries TRBV2 and TRBJ2-7; 9 positions agree with TRBD1. Germline trimming cut 6 bases from V and 2 bases from J; bases unmatched to any gene: 11. In germline, CDR1 is SNHLY, CDR2 FYNNEI. The CDR3 runs to 16 residues. CDR3 coding DNA: TGTGCCAGCAGCGCTACCGGGACAGGGAAACCCTACGAGCAGTACTTC. This encodes CASSATGTGKPYEQYF.

The rearrangement joins TRBV5-1 to TRBJ2-1; D tentatively fits TRBD1 or TRBD2 (5 bases each). V was trimmed by 0 bases and J by 13 bases, leaving 11 bases between them. CDR3 size: 12 residues. Per the germline V gene, CDR1 is SGHRS and CDR2 is YFSETQ. The DNA of the CDR3 is TGCGCCAGCAGCTTGGCCGAGGGGTTACAGTTCTTC. Its protein product is CASSLAEGLQFF.

V gene TRBV27 combines with J gene TRBJ2-3; 10 bases are a match to TRBD2. The germline gives CDR1 MNHEY, CDR2 SMNVEV (reference sequence). The CDR3 contains 15 residues. Trimming took 3 bases from V and 4 from J; bases not matched to a gene: 4. The CDR3 loop reads CASSFGTSVADTQYF. The CDR3 nucleotides read TGTGCCAGCAGTTTCGGGACTAGCGTTGCAGATACGCAGTATTTT.

The rearrangement uses TRBV7-8 and TRBJ2-1; D possibly corresponds to TRBD2 (5 bases). The CDR3 loop spans 15 amino acids. Deletions cut 5 bases from V and 3 bases from J, with 14 bases between. The germline V gene has CDR1 SGHVS and CDR2 FQNEAQ. CDR3 DNA: TGTGCCAGCAGCGGTCCCGGGGAGCTCTACAATGAGCAGTTCTTC. Translating gives CASSGPGELYNEQFF. The whole variable domain, filled in from reference TRBV7-8 and TRBJ2-1, reads GAGVSQSPRYKVAKRGQDVALRCDPISGHVSLFWYQQALGQGPEFLTYFQNEAQLDKSGLPSDRFFAERPEGSVSTLKIQRTQQEDSAVYLCASSGPGELYNEQFFGPGTRLTVL.

This chain links TRBV2 with TRBJ1-3; 8 nucleotides line up with TRBD1. In germline, CDR1 is SNHLY, CDR2 FYNNEI. This CDR3 is 14 amino acids long. Losses at the gene ends were 8 bases for V and 5 bases for J; bases not matched to a gene: 8. The CDR3 sequence is CASAPDRGRNTIYF. Here the CDR3 DNA reads TGTGCCAGCGCCCCCGACAGGGGCAGAAACACCATATATTTT.

The gene calls are TRBV2 and TRBJ2-3; 9 positions match TRBD2. CDR1 and CDR2 (germline): SNHLY, FYNNEI. The CDR3 loop spans 16 amino acids. Germline trimming cut 6 bases from V and 3 bases from J; bases unmatched to any gene: 10. CDR3 residues: CASSAPPSGKTDTQYF. The CDR3 region has the DNA TGTGCCAGCAGCGCCCCCCCTAGCGGGAAAACAGATACGCAGTATTTT.

Comment on this clone: Other DNA sequences of this sample code for an identical CDR3. This chain uses TRBV27 with TRBJ2-1, with 9 bases identical to TRBD1. The CDR3 length is 15 residues. In germline, CDR1 is MNHEY, CDR2 SMNVEV (reference sequence). V trimming: 2 bases; J trimming: 7 bases; junction bases outside the gene matches: 6. CDR3 DNA sequence: TGTGCCAGCAGTTTAGTCGGGACAGGGCTAAATGAGCAGTTCTTC. This sequence encodes CASSLVGTGLNEQFF.

V and J are TRBV6-6 and TRBJ2-3; no clear D gene. Trimming stripped 1 base from V and 0 bases from J, with 8 bases between. CDR1 is MNHNY, CDR2 SVGAGI, per germline (reference sequence). The CDR3 totals 15 residues. DNA for the CDR3: TGTGCCAGCAGTTACTTGCCGGTTAGCACAGATACGCAGTATTTT. Translation gives CASSYLPVSTDTQYF.

The rearrangement links TRBV27 to TRBJ2-7; 7 bases are a match to TRBD2. CDR3 length: 13 residues. The germline V gene has CDR1 MNHEY and CDR2 SMNVEV (reference sequence). V was clipped by 6 bases and J by 2 bases; unmatched bases: 4. The CDR3 coding sequence is TGTGCCAGCAGCGGGACTACCGCCTACGAGCAGTACTTC. Its translation is CASSGTTAYEQYF.

V is TRBV7-6 and J is TRBJ2-2; D gene uncertain. The V and J ends lost 5 bases and 8 bases respectively, with 9 bases between them. The CDR3 is made up of 12 amino acids. Germline V gives CDR1 SGHVS, CDR2 FNYEAQ. The CDR3 protein is CASSKGSGELFF. The CDR3 nucleotides are TGTGCCAGCAGCAAAGGGTCGGGGGAGCTGTTTTTT.

The chain uses TRBV7-6 and TRBJ1-1; 8 bases fit TRBD1. The CDR3 has 15 residues. The germline gives CDR1 SGHVS, CDR2 FNYEAQ. With V trimmed by 5 bases and J by 6 bases, 11 bases remained unmatched. The CDR3 DNA is TGTGCCAGCAGCGACCGACAGGGGCTGCAGTCTGAAGCTTTCTTT. It encodes CASSDRQGLQSEAFF. Full variable domain (missing parts from reference TRBV7-6 and TRBJ1-1): GAGVSQSPRYKVTKRGQDVALRCDPISGHVSLYWYRQALGQGPEFLTYFNYEAQQDKSGLPNDRFSAERPEGSISTLTIQRTEQRDSAMYRCASSDRQGLQSEAFFGQGTRLTVV.

The V and J genes are TRBV21-1 and TRBJ2-7. TRBV21-1 corresponds to a pseudogene. This CDR3 has 11 residues. The CDR3 DNA is TGTGCCAGCAGAACCCGGACCTCCAGCTCGGTC. This codes for CASRTRTSSSV.

The rearrangement uses TRBV7-8 and TRBJ2-2; TRBD2 is a possible D gene (5 bases). The ends were cut back, 4 bases at V and 5 bases at J, with 14 bases in the middle. CDR3 length: 15 amino acids. Looked up from germline, CDR1 is SGHVS and CDR2 is FQNEAQ. The CDR3 nucleotides read TGTGCCAGCAGCTACCTCGGACTCGTAACCGGGGAGCTGTTTTTT. It is translated as CASSYLGLVTGELFF.